These 7 T cell receptor beta chains came from one sample sequenced in a study of identical twins. MiXCR was run by TCRdb on the 5' RACE reads, yielding one entry per CDR3 protein. The sample has 500,000 to 550,000 distinct CDR3 sequences; approximately 20% are singletons. The same data also went into a second study, on yellow fever vaccine responses in identical twins.

The sample taken for sequencing was CD4+ T cells sorted from blood. The receptor source for this set is a woman between 18 and 29 years old in good health.

The chain carries TRBV2 and TRBJ2-3, with 8 bases matching TRBD1. V gave up 4 bases and J gave up 6 bases; unmatched junction bases: 9. Germline V gene data show CDR1 as SNHLY and CDR2 as FYNNEI. The CDR3 spans 15 residues. CDR3 protein: CASSVRASGGDTQYF. DNA for the CDR3: TGTGCCAGCAGTGTCCGGGCCTCAGGGGGCGATACGCAGTATTTT. Full variable domain (remainder filled in from reference TRBV2 and TRBJ2-3): EPEVTQTPSHQVTQMGQEVILRCVPISNHLYFYWYRQILGQKVEFLVSFYNNEISEKSEIFDDQFSVERPDGSNFTLKIRSTKLEDSAMYFCASSVRASGGDTQYFGPGTRLTVL.

This clonotype was counted between two and nine times. The chain recombines TRBV28 with TRBJ2-1, with 9 bases lining up with TRBD2. Germline CDR1 reads MDHEN; CDR2 reads SYDVKM. CDR3 size: 13 residues. V shed 7 bases and J 6 bases; nucleotides not matched to a gene: 4. CDR3 sequence reads: CASKAGGPNEQFF. The CDR3 nucleotides read TGTGCCAGCAAGGCGGGAGGGCCCAATGAGCAGTTCTTC.

The V gene is TRBV6-5, the J gene TRBJ2-1; TRBD2 agrees at 10 bases. The J segment lost 10 bases and the V segment lost 0 bases, leaving 6 bases of the junction unmatched. Germline V CDR1 and CDR2: MNHEY, SVGAGI. The CDR3 is 15 amino acids. CDR3 loop: CASSYSLAGANEQFF. The CDR3 DNA is TGTGCCAGCAGTTACTCGCTAGCGGGAGCTAACGAGCAGTTCTTC.

In this sample, this clonotype turned up a few times. The chain employs TRBV15 and TRBJ2-7; 8 bases are shared with TRBD1. After removal of 4 bases from V and 3 bases from J, the junction contained 5 bases not matched to a gene. Germline CDR1 and CDR2: LNHNV and YYDKDF (reference sequence). The CDR3 consists of 14 residues. CDR3 sequence: CATSIGQGVYEQYF. CDR3 nucleotide sequence: TGTGCCACCAGCATCGGACAGGGTGTCTACGAGCAGTACTTC.

The chain employs TRBV6-5 and TRBJ1-1; the match to TRBD1 covers 8 bases. J lost 5 bases, V lost 2 bases, and 13 bases had no gene match. Germline values: CDR1 MNHEY, CDR2 SVGAGI. The length of the CDR3 is 17 residues. CDR3 sequence: CASSYPIGGDRKTEAFF. The CDR3 bases are TGTGCCAGCAGTTACCCAATTGGGGGGGACAGGAAAACTGAAGCTTTCTTT.

The CDR3: CASSLNLWVEQFF. The CDR3 bases are TGTGCCAGCAGTTTAAATCTATGGGTTGAGCAGTTCTTC. The chain recombines TRBV25-1 with TRBJ2-1; D gene uncertain. The germline V gene has CDR1 MGHDK and CDR2 SYGVNS. The V gene lost 5 bases and the J gene lost 9 bases, with 14 bases spanning the gap. CDR3 length equals 13 residues.

V gene TRBV3-1 combines with J gene TRBJ2-1; 14 bases fit TRBD2. This CDR3 has 15 amino acids. Trimming removed 2 bases from V and 12 bases from J; junction bases left unmatched: 6. Germline V gene data show CDR1 as LGHDT and CDR2 as YNNKEL (reference sequence). CDR3 region: CASSQQGTSGSWQFF. As DNA, the CDR3 is TGTGCCAGCAGCCAACAAGGGACTAGCGGGAGTTGGCAGTTCTTC.